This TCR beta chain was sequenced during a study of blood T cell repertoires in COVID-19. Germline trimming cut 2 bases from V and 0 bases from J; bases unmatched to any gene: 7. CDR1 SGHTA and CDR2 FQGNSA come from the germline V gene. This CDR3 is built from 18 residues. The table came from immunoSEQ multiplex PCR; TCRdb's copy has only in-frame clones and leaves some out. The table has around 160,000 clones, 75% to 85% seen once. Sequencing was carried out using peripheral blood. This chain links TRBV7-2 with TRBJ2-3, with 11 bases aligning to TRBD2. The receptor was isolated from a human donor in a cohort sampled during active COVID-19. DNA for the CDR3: TGTGCCAGCAGCTTAAAAGGACTAGCGGGCCTGAGCACAGATACGCAGTATTTT. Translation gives CASSLKGLAGLSTDTQYF.